The T cell receptor (beta chain) described here comes from a study of shared clonotypes between healthy human individuals. Sequencing used immunoSEQ multiplex PCR; TCRdb keeps in-frame clones, though not all of them. Of about 680,000 clones in the sample, 92% were seen once. Germline trimming cut 6 bases from V and 3 bases from J; bases unmatched to any gene: 6. The CDR3 has 14 amino acids. Looked up from germline, CDR1 is SNHLY and CDR2 is FYNNEI. Naive CD8 cells, CD45RO-negative and positively selected for CCR7, excluded terminally differentiated effector memory CD45RA+ cells. A word on this clone: Its matching antigen is unknown.

Study-wide points: Sharing across a handful of donors was seen in roughly 5% of naive CD4 clonotypes.

Sequenced material: naive CD8+ T cells sorted from blood. The genes are TRBV2 and TRBJ2-5; 8 nucleotides match TRBD2. This clonotype was sampled from a young man in good health. Here the CDR3 DNA reads TGTGCCAGCAGCCCGGGACTAGGAGAAGAGACCCAGTACTTC. The encoded protein is CASSPGLGEETQYF.